The 17 T cell receptor beta chains presented below share a single source sample, sequenced in a study of blood T cell repertoires in COVID-19. The protocol was immunoSEQ multiplex PCR, while the TCRdb copy is restricted to in-frame clones and leaves out a portion. The sample carries some 530,000 clones, approximately 91% recorded once. The material sequenced was PBMCs or T cells enriched from blood (not recorded which). All receptors derive from a woman aged 55-75 years who had recovered from COVID-19.

The chain employs TRBV2 and TRBJ1-1; D is possibly TRBD1 (6 bases). The germline CDR1 and CDR2 sequences are SNHLY and FYNNEI. Trimming cost V 6 bases and J 0 bases, with 8 bases left between them. This CDR3 has 13 residues. CDR3 region: CASRGHLNTEAFF. The CDR3 bases are TGTGCCAGCAGGGGACACCTGAACACTGAAGCTTTCTTT. Full variable domain (remainder filled in from reference TRBV2 and TRBJ1-1): EPEVTQTPSHQVTQMGQEVILRCVPISNHLYFYWYRQILGQKVEFLVSFYNNEISEKSEIFDDQFSVERPDGSNFTLKIRSTKLEDSAMYFCASRGHLNTEAFFGQGTRLTVV.

The CDR3 bases are TGTGCCAGCAGCAAAAGGCTAACAGGGGGCGGGGAAAAACTGTTTTTT. Protein sequence: CASSKRLTGGGEKLFF. J is TRBJ1-4 and V is TRBV21-1; TRBD1 reflects the table's D call only, with no check against the DNA. TRBV21-1 counts as a pseudogene. The CDR3 consists of 16 residues.

The CDR3 DNA follows: TGTGCCAGTAAAGTCCGGGACAACCTCAACTATGGCTACACCTTC. Translation gives CASKVRDNLNYGYTF. The chain combines TRBV19 with TRBJ1-2; a possible D gene is TRBD1 (6 bases). Trimming cost V 7 bases and J 2 bases, with 17 bases left between them. Per the germline V gene, CDR1 is LNHDA and CDR2 is SQIVND (reference sequence). This CDR3 comprises 15 residues.

The rearrangement uses TRBV30 and TRBJ2-7, with a possible D match to TRBD2 (5 bases). The V and J ends lost 3 bases and 5 bases respectively, with 17 bases between them. The germline V gene has CDR1 GTSNPN and CDR2 SVGIG (reference sequence). This CDR3 has 14 residues. The DNA for the CDR3 is TGTGCCTGGAGCGTGCGGGTCGGGCTCCACGAGCAGTACGTC. Translation gives CAWSVRVGLHEQYV.

The rearrangement uses TRBV5-6 and TRBJ1-4; 12 nucleotides align to TRBD1. Germline CDR1 and CDR2: SGHDT and YYEEEE. The CDR3 is 16 residues long. V lost 2 bases, J lost 7 bases, and 6 bases stayed unmatched. The CDR3 DNA follows: TGTGCCAGCAGCTTACCCCCGGGACAGGGGGCTGAAAAACTGTTTTTT. It translates to CASSLPPGQGAEKLFF.

This clone was counted a single time. The genes are TRBV6-5 and TRBJ2-7, with D maybe TRBD1 (5 bases). Trimming took 6 bases from V and 3 from J, leaving 15 bases between them. Germline V lookup: CDR1 MNHEY, CDR2 SVGAGI. This CDR3 is 14 amino acids long. The CDR3 region has the DNA TGTGCCAGCAGCCCCAGGGAAAAGCTCTACGAGCAGTACTTC. It is translated as CASSPREKLYEQYF.

The gene calls are TRBV6-2 or TRBV6-3 and TRBJ2-3, with TRBD2 matching 8 bases. The CDR3 is 15 amino acids. The V gene's germline CDR1 is MNHEY and CDR2 SVGEGT. V lost 5 bases and J lost 4; bases outside the gene matches: 8. The DNA of the CDR3 is TGTGCCAGCAGTCAAGCGGGGGTTAAGCCAGATACGCAGTATTTT. Encoded protein: CASSQAGVKPDTQYF.

The chain employs TRBV2 and TRBJ1-5, with D possibly matching TRBD1 (5 bases). V was shortened by 7 bases and J by 0 bases, with 10 bases between the two germline ends. From germline, CDR1 is SNHLY and CDR2 FYNNEI. The CDR3 spans 14 residues. This chain's CDR3 is CASKGVASNQPQHF. In DNA form, the CDR3 reads TGTGCCAGCAAAGGGGTAGCTAGCAATCAGCCCCAGCATTTT.

V gene TRBV7-9 combines with J gene TRBJ1-3; D unresolved. Germline CDR1 reads SEHNR; CDR2 reads FQNEAQ (reference sequence). The V gene lost 2 bases and the J gene lost 0 bases, with 8 bases spanning the gap. The CDR3 is made up of 15 amino acids. The CDR3 protein is CASSLNPSSGNTIYF. CDR3 nucleotides: TGTGCCAGCAGCTTAAATCCGTCCTCTGGAAACACCATATATTTT.

The chain has TRBV25-1 and TRBJ1-6, with 11 bases lining up with TRBD1. CDR1 is MGHDK and CDR2 is SYGVNS in the germline V gene. This CDR3 region has 16 residues. Unmatched junction bases numbered 10, after V lost 5 bases and J lost 10 bases. The DNA of the CDR3 is TGTGCCAGCAGTCCCCCGGACAGGGGGCGTCGGTCACCCCTCCACTTT. Amino acids: CASSPPDRGRRSPLHF.

The chain employs TRBV25-1 and TRBJ1-1; TRBD1 matches at 9 bases. V was pared by 8 bases and J by 11 bases, with 6 bases of the junction left unmatched. The CDR3 is 11 amino acids. The germline V gene has CDR1 MGHDK and CDR2 SYGVNS. For the CDR3, the DNA is TGTGCCAGCGTGACCGGGACAGGGGCTTTCTTT. Translated: CASVTGTGAFF.

The chain couples TRBV6-5 to TRBJ1-5; no definite D call. CDR3 length equals 13 residues. Trimming removed 4 bases from V and 5 bases from J, with 9 bases in between. Germline CDR1 and CDR2: MNHEY and SVGAGI. CDR3 in amino acids: CASSWMGDQPQHF. CDR3 bases: TGTGCCAGCAGTTGGATGGGCGATCAGCCCCAGCATTTT.

The rearrangement joins TRBV28 to TRBJ1-2; 9 bases map to TRBD1. This CDR3 spans 15 amino acids. Germline loops: CDR1 MDHEN, CDR2 SYDVKM. V gave up 6 bases and J gave up 2 bases; unmatched junction bases: 7. The CDR3 nucleotides read TGTGCCAGCAGACCCACGGACAGGGGAAACTATGGCTACACCTTC. This gives the protein CASRPTDRGNYGYTF.

The CDR3 DNA reads as TGTGCCAGCAGCCAAGTCGGCGGGGGAACCAAAAACATTCAGTACTTC. Its protein product is CASSQVGGGTKNIQYF. V gene TRBV3-1 (or the pseudogene TRBV3-2) combines with J gene TRBJ2-4, with TRBD2 matching over 7 bases. Germline trimming cut 1 base from V and 2 bases from J; bases unmatched to any gene: 5. Germline V gene lookup returns CDR1 LGHDT and CDR2 YNNKEL (reference sequence). The CDR3 length is 16 residues.

The rearrangement links TRBV20-1 to TRBJ2-3; a possible D gene is TRBD2 (7 bases). The germline V and J ends were trimmed by 3 bases and 2 bases, with 15 bases remaining between them. The CDR3 has 15 amino acids. Germline-derived CDR1 and CDR2 are DFQATT and SNEGSKA (reference sequence). The CDR3 loop reads CSASTGRGSTDTQYF. DNA of the CDR3: TGCAGTGCTAGTACAGGGCGGGGGTCCACAGATACGCAGTATTTT.

This clone was found a few times. The J gene is TRBJ2-7, the V gene TRBV5-1, with no clear D. Trimming removed 5 bases at V and 4 bases at J, with 13 bases between. CDR1 is SGHRS, CDR2 YFSETQ, per germline. CDR3 length: 13 amino acids. DNA for the CDR3: TGCGCCAGCAGATGCCTAGGTCCTTACGAGCAGTACGTC. Amino acids: CASRCLGPYEQYV.

The chain has TRBV19 and TRBJ2-1, with TRBD1 as a possible D gene (6 bases). V was shortened by 2 bases and J by 0 bases, with 11 bases between the two germline ends. The CDR3 extends over 16 amino acids. From germline, CDR1 is LNHDA and CDR2 SQIVND (reference sequence). DNA for the CDR3: TGTGCCAGTAGTATATTTACAGGGAGCTCCTACAATGAGCAGTTCTTC. This codes for CASSIFTGSSYNEQFF.